Listed below are T cell receptor beta chains from one sample, sequenced in a study of cytomegalovirus exposure and HLA in healthy donors. Libraries were prepared by immunoSEQ multiplex PCR; TCRdb keeps only in-frame clonotypes and omits some of them. The sample has roughly 100,000 clones; more than 60% are singletons. Sequencing was done on a sample of PBMCs. The receptors were sampled from a man aged 35-49 years in good health and CMV-seronegative. Both conserved end residues are part of each CDR3. D genes are given only for firm matches. Clone sizes are given selectively: once, few, many, or a class where the clone is expanded.

d_call	v_call	j_call	clone_size	cdr3_aa	cdr3_nt
NA	TRBV15	TRBJ2-7	NA	CATSRALSTGREQYF	TGTGCCACCAGCAGAGCTCTTTCGACAGGCCGCGAGCAGTACTTC
NA	TRBV7-7	TRBJ2-5	once	CASSLGAARGQETQYF	TGTGCCAGCAGCTTAGGGGCGGCCAGGGGACAAGAGACCCAGTACTTC
TRBD1	TRBV7-3	TRBJ2-3	few	CASSLMDRGSFDTQYF	TGTGCCAGCAGCTTAATGGACAGGGGGTCGTTTGATACGCAGTATTTT
NA	TRBV7-2	TRBJ1-4	once	CASRMQGGDEKLFF	TGTGCCAGCAGGATGCAGGGAGGGGATGAAAAACTGTTTTTT
TRBD1	TRBV29-1	TRBJ1-4	NA	CSVATGGYLEKLFF	TGCAGCGTTGCGACAGGGGGGTATCTGGAAAAACTGTTTTTT
TRBD2	TRBV5-5	TRBJ2-5	NA	CASSPGGGQETQYF	TGTGCCAGCAGCCCTGGGGGGGGTCAAGAGACCCAGTACTTC
TRBD2	TRBV7-8	TRBJ2-7	NA	CASSSGVPYEQYF	TGTGCCAGCAGTAGCGGGGTACCCTACGAGCAGTACTTC
NA	TRBV21-1	TRBJ1-1	NA	CASSKARGNMNTEAFF	TGTGCCAGCAGCAAAGCTAGGGGGAATATGAACACTGAAGCTTTCTTT
NA	TRBV7-9	TRBJ2-3	NA	CAGSRTPSDTQYF	TGTGCCGGCAGCAGAACACCGTCAGATACGCAGTATTTT
TRBD1	TRBV19	TRBJ1-1	NA	CASRYQGEKAFF	TGTGCCAGTCGATACCAGGGGGAGAAAGCTTTCTTT
TRBD1	TRBV15	TRBJ1-4	NA	CATSRETGHNEKLFF	TGTGCCACCAGCAGAGAGACAGGGCATAATGAAAAACTGTTTTTT
NA	TRBV7-9	TRBJ1-2	NA	CASSFAGGGSGGYTF	TGTGCCAGCAGCTTCGCCGGAGGCGGGTCGGGTGGCTACACCTTC
NA	TRBV6-1	TRBJ1-2	NA	CASRRPGAENYGYTF	TGTGCCAGCAGGAGACCAGGGGCAGAAAACTATGGCTACACCTTC
TRBD2	TRBV4-2	TRBJ2-2	NA	CASSQELLAGDSNTGELFF	TGTGCCAGCAGCCAAGAACTACTAGCGGGGGATTCGAACACCGGGGAGCTGTTTTTT
NA	TRBV11-2	TRBJ1-4	once	CASSRTGVTNEKLFF	TGTGCCAGCAGTAGGACGGGAGTAACTAATGAAAAACTGTTTTTT
TRBD1	TRBV27	TRBJ2-2	NA	CASSRGQGGELFF	TGTGCCAGCTCCAGGGGGCAAGGCGGGGAGCTGTTTTTT
TRBD1	TRBV4-1	TRBJ1-1	many	CASSQSYRGRTEAFF	TGCGCCAGCAGCCAATCCTACAGGGGGCGTACTGAAGCTTTCTTT
NA	TRBV2	TRBJ1-3	few	CASTSAGISGNTIYF	TGTGCCAGCACGTCGGCAGGCATCTCTGGAAACACCATATATTTT
TRBD1	TRBV2	TRBJ2-3	NA	CASNPGGNTQYF	TGTGCCAGCAACCCAGGGGGAAATACGCAGTATTTT
TRBD2	TRBV11-2	TRBJ2-3	NA	CASSLTSGADTQYF	TGTGCCAGCAGCTTGACTAGCGGGGCAGATACGCAGTATTTT
NA	TRBV7-2	TRBJ1-3	NA	CASSLGSGVGNTIYF	TGTGCCAGCAGCTTAGGTTCAGGGGTTGGAAACACCATATATTTT
TRBD1	TRBV19	TRBJ1-6	NA	CASKLTGRNSPLHF	TGTGCCAGTAAGTTGACAGGGAGGAATTCACCCCTCCACTTT
NA	TRBV11-1	TRBJ1-2	NA	CASSLGHGYGYTF	TGTGCCAGCAGCTTGGGACATGGCTATGGCTACACCTTC
NA	TRBV18	TRBJ1-1	NA	CASSLDRNTEAFF	TGTGCCAGCTCACTTGACAGGAACACTGAAGCTTTCTTT
NA	TRBV2	TRBJ2-1	NA	CASREEWGSYNEQFF	TGTGCCAGCAGGGAGGAGTGGGGCTCCTACAATGAGCAGTTCTTC
TRBD1	TRBV19	TRBJ1-2	NA	CASRTQGWSGYTF	TGTGCCAGTAGGACACAGGGGTGGAGTGGCTACACCTTC
TRBD1	TRBV2	TRBJ2-3	NA	CASNRQGGTDTQYF	TGTGCCAGCAACCGACAGGGTGGCACAGATACGCAGTATTTT
TRBD1	TRBV6-1	TRBJ2-3	NA	CASREGTGDSDTQYF	TGTGCCAGCAGGGAGGGGACAGGGGATTCAGATACGCAGTATTTT
TRBD2	TRBV18	TRBJ2-1	NA	CASSPGGGYNEQFF	TGTGCCAGCTCACCCGGGGGGGGTTACAATGAGCAGTTCTTC
TRBD2	TRBV4-2	TRBJ2-3	NA	CASSQNPLAAGTDTQYF	TGTGCCAGCAGCCAAAACCCACTAGCGGCGGGGACAGATACGCAGTATTTT
NA	TRBV6-1	TRBJ1-2	few	CASSRDSSNYGYTF	TGTGCCAGCAGTCGAGACAGCTCTAACTATGGCTACACCTTC
NA	TRBV4-2	TRBJ1-3	NA	CASSYTVSGNTIYF	TGTGCCAGCAGCTACACCGTTTCTGGAAACACCATATATTTT
NA	TRBV11-2	TRBJ2-3	NA	CASSAGLVGTDTQYF	TGTGCCAGCAGCGCCGGACTCGTGGGCACAGATACGCAGTATTTT
TRBD1	TRBV19	TRBJ2-2	NA	CASSPTGGNTGELFF	TGTGCCAGTAGCCCGACAGGGGGCAACACCGGGGAGCTGTTTTTT
NA	TRBV6-5	TRBJ1-1	once	CASSSPGARVTEAFF	TGTGCCAGCAGTTCCCCAGGGGCCCGAGTGACTGAAGCTTTCTTT
TRBD1	TRBV5-6	TRBJ1-4	NA	CASSFGTEIEKLFF	TGTGCCAGCAGCTTCGGGACAGAAATTGAAAAACTGTTTTTT
NA	TRBV2	TRBJ1-5	NA	CASRGREFGSNQPQHF	TGTGCCAGCAGGGGCCGGGAATTTGGGAGCAATCAGCCCCAGCATTTT
NA	TRBV19	TRBJ2-5	NA	CASSIVTGETQYF	TGTGCCAGTAGTATAGTAACGGGAGAGACCCAGTACTTC
NA	TRBV5-1	TRBJ1-2	NA	CASSPGASPGYTF	TGCGCCAGCAGCCCAGGGGCCTCACCTGGCTACACCTTC
NA	TRBV7-2	TRBJ1-1	NA	CASSLASTDTEAFF	TGTGCCAGCAGCTTAGCCTCGACAGACACTGAAGCTTTCTTT
TRBD1	TRBV5-1	TRBJ2-7	NA	CASSLVSDRDRAYEQYF	TGCGCCAGCAGCTTGGTGTCAGACCGGGACAGGGCCTACGAGCAGTACTTC
NA	TRBV6-5	TRBJ1-6	NA	CASSYSRTASVSPLHF	TGTGCCAGCAGTTACTCGAGGACAGCAAGTGTTTCACCCCTCCACTTT
NA	TRBV29-1	TRBJ2-1	once	CSVVSGTYNEQFF	TGCAGCGTTGTCTCCGGGACCTACAATGAGCAGTTCTTC
TRBD1	TRBV6-6	TRBJ2-3	NA	CASRLSGTGSDTQYF	TGTGCCAGCAGGCTTTCCGGGACAGGGTCAGATACGCAGTATTTT
NA	TRBV4-1	TRBJ1-2	once	CASSQDRFGDGSHYGYTF	TGCGCCAGCAGCCAAGATCGGTTCGGAGACGGTTCCCACTATGGCTACACCTTC
NA	TRBV6-6	TRBJ2-7	NA	CASSRLSSYEQYF	TGTGCCAGCAGCCGACTCAGCAGCTACGAGCAGTACTTC
TRBD1	TRBV13	TRBJ2-1	NA	CASSSGQNNEQFF	TGTGCCAGCAGCTCGGGACAGAACAATGAGCAGTTCTTC
TRBD1	TRBV6-6	TRBJ1-2	NA	CASSTGQGTYGYTF	TGTGCCAGCAGCACCGGACAGGGAACCTATGGCTACACCTTC
NA	TRBV10-1	TRBJ2-3	NA	CASKGHPVSPDTQYF	TGCGCCAGCAAGGGACACCCCGTATCACCAGATACGCAGTATTTT
NA	TRBV7-9	TRBJ2-3	NA	CASSASGSISTDTQYF	TGTGCCAGCAGCGCCAGCGGTTCTATTAGCACAGATACGCAGTATTTT
NA	TRBV29-1	TRBJ1-4	NA	CSVMGGRGEKLFF	TGCAGCGTTATGGGTGGAAGGGGTGAAAAACTGTTTTTT
TRBD1	TRBV5-1	TRBJ2-7	NA	CASRVGQGEFNEQYF	TGCGCCAGCAGGGTTGGACAGGGTGAGTTCAACGAGCAGTACTTC
TRBD1	TRBV2	TRBJ2-7	NA	CASIPGQGNEQYF	TGTGCCAGCATCCCGGGACAGGGGAACGAGCAGTACTTC
NA	TRBV10-3	TRBJ1-1	NA	CAISVFTEAFF	TGTGCCATCAGTGTCTTCACTGAAGCTTTCTTT
NA	TRBV12-1	TRBJ2-7	NA	CASSSSSGGRYEQYF	TGTGCCAGCAGCTCCTCGAGCGGGGGCCGCTACGAGCAGTACTTC
NA	TRBV6-6	TRBJ2-1	once	CASTAAAQRNEQFF	TGTGCCAGCACTGCAGCGGCCCAAAGGAATGAGCAGTTCTTC
NA	TRBV7-2	TRBJ2-7	NA	CASSFEAGYEQYF	TGTGCCAGCAGCTTTGAAGCGGGCTACGAGCAGTACTTC
TRBD2	TRBV5-4	TRBJ2-3	NA	CASSLTSGGADTQYF	TGTGCCAGCAGCTTGACTAGCGGGGGGGCGGATACGCAGTATTTT
NA	TRBV7-8	TRBJ2-2	NA	CASSSSPGGGVTGELFF	TGTGCCAGCAGCTCCTCCCCGGGGGGCGGCGTGACCGGGGAGCTGTTTTTT